Listed here are 14 T cell receptor beta chains from one sample, sequenced in a study of blood T cell repertoires in COVID-19. Clones were sequenced by immunoSEQ multiplex PCR, and TCRdb holds only the in-frame ones, with some missing. The sample consists of fewer than 450,000 clones, around 90% of them appearing once. The sequenced sample was PBMCs or T cells enriched from blood (not recorded which). These TCRs come from a woman between 40 and 55 years old with acute COVID-19.

This clone was counted once. The chain recombines TRBV6-2 or TRBV6-3 with TRBJ2-7; D perhaps matches TRBD1 (5 bases). Germline V gene data show CDR1 as MNHEY and CDR2 as SVGEGT. This CDR3 spans 14 amino acids. Trimming took off 6 bases at V and 1 base at J, with 13 bases between the two ends. DNA of the CDR3: TGTGCCAGCAGCCTCCCAGGGATGTCCTACGAGCAGTACTTC. Its protein product is CASSLPGMSYEQYF.

This sequence joins TRBV6-5 and TRBJ2-5; 10 positions match TRBD1. The CDR3 is 14 residues long. Unmatched junction bases numbered 7, after V lost 6 bases and J lost 6 bases. Germline V gives CDR1 MNHEY, CDR2 SVGAGI. CDR3 sequence (DNA): TGTGCCAGCAGCCCGGGACAGGGGCCCCAGACCCAGTACTTC. Translation: CASSPGQGPQTQYF.

This clone was observed a handful of times. CDR3 DNA: TGTGCCAGTAGTCCTCAGGGCTTCTCTGGAAACACCATATATTTT. Residues: CASSPQGFSGNTIYF. The rearrangement joins TRBV19 to TRBJ1-3, with D perhaps matching TRBD1 (5 bases). Trimming took 5 bases from V and 0 from J, leaving 11 bases between them. Germline values: CDR1 LNHDA, CDR2 SQIVND (reference sequence). The CDR3 totals 15 residues.

The chain is built from TRBV2 and TRBJ2-5, with D perhaps TRBD1 (6 bases). V gave up 8 bases and J gave up 5 bases, with 15 bases separating them. The CDR3 totals 13 residues. CDR1 and CDR2 from the germline V gene are SNHLY and FYNNEI. This chain's CDR3 is CASEQGRGETQYF. The CDR3 DNA follows: TGTGCCAGCGAACAGGGAAGAGGGGAGACCCAGTACTTC. The full variable domain, rest sourced from reference TRBV2 and TRBJ2-5, is EPEVTQTPSHQVTQMGQEVILRCVPISNHLYFYWYRQILGQKVEFLVSFYNNEISEKSEIFDDQFSVERPDGSNFTLKIRSTKLEDSAMYFCASEQGRGETQYFGPGTRLLVL.

The chain is built from TRBV24-1 and TRBJ2-3, with 7 nucleotides matching TRBD2. Germline V gives CDR1 KGHDR, CDR2 SFDVKD. Trimming cost V 3 bases and J 7 bases; bases outside gene matches: 6. CDR3 length: 14 residues. The CDR3 nucleotides read TGTGCCACCAGTGATCCATCTAGCGGAAATACGCAGTATTTT. The encoded protein is CATSDPSSGNTQYF.

This clone was detected only a few times. V gene TRBV14 combines with J gene TRBJ2-2; D may be TRBD2 (6 bases). CDR1 and CDR2 from the germline V gene are SGHDN and FVKESK. Trimming removed 4 bases from V and 1 base from J, with 19 bases in between. This CDR3 is 18 amino acids long. This CDR3 reads CASSRDPPSSVNTGELFF. CDR3 nucleotide sequence: TGTGCCAGCAGCCGGGACCCACCCTCTAGCGTGAACACCGGGGAGCTGTTTTTT. The full variable domain, in which reference TRBV14 and TRBJ2-2 provide the parts outside the CDR3, is EAGVTQFPSHSVIEKGQTVTLRCDPISGHDNLYWYRRVMGKEIKFLLHFVKESKQDESGMPNNRFLAERTGGTYSTLKVQPAELEDSGVYFCASSRDPPSSVNTGELFFGEGSRLTVL.

Here the CDR3 DNA reads TGCGCCAGCAGCCAGGGCAGGGGTGGACAGCCCCAGCATTTT. This codes for CASSQGRGGQPQHF. The chain carries TRBV4-1 and TRBJ1-5, with D perhaps TRBD1 (6 bases). The V gene lost 3 bases and the J gene lost 7 bases, with 13 bases spanning the gap. Germline V lookup: CDR1 MGHRA, CDR2 YSYEKL. CDR3 length equals 14 residues.

This clone was recorded at least ten times. Other nucleotide sequences in the sample specify the same CDR3. V usage is TRBV6-1 and J usage is TRBJ1-5, with D tentatively TRBD1 (6 bases). CDR1 and CDR2 from the germline V gene are MNHNS and SASEGT. CDR3 length: 16 residues. V was pared by 0 bases and J by 2 bases, with 11 bases between. CDR3 bases: TGTGCCAGCAGTGAAGCGCGTAACAGGGGCAATCAGCCCCAGCATTTT. As protein: CASSEARNRGNQPQHF.

The chain combines TRBV2 with TRBJ1-4; D may be TRBD1 (5 bases). The CDR3 is 13 amino acids. The V and J ends lost 7 bases and 5 bases respectively, with 11 bases between them. Germline V gene lookup returns CDR1 SNHLY and CDR2 FYNNEI. Here the CDR3 reads CASKQGVNEKLFF. The CDR3 DNA reads TGTGCCAGCAAGCAAGGGGTAAATGAAAAACTGTTTTTT.

The chain combines TRBV7-9 with TRBJ2-5; possible D gene TRBD1, 5 bases. V lost 8 bases, J lost 0 bases, and 10 bases lay in between. CDR3 size: 13 residues. Germline V lookup: CDR1 SEHNR, CDR2 FQNEAQ (reference sequence). CDR3 protein: CASEGANQETQYF. CDR3 sequence (DNA): TGTGCCAGCGAAGGGGCCAACCAAGAGACCCAGTACTTC.

The chain has TRBV5-5 and TRBJ1-1; possible D gene TRBD1, 5 bases. The length of the CDR3 is 13 residues. V was pared by 7 bases and J by 0 bases, with 10 bases between. Germline V gene lookup returns CDR1 SGHKS and CDR2 YYEKEE (reference sequence). CDR3 coding DNA: TGTGCCAGCGGGGTGGGGCTGAACACTGAAGCTTTCTTT. This encodes CASGVGLNTEAFF.

The rearrangement uses TRBV9 and TRBJ2-1; 7 positions match TRBD2. Germline V gene data show CDR1 as SGDLS and CDR2 as YYNGEE. The J segment lost 7 bases and the V segment lost 0 bases, leaving 1 base of the junction unmatched. The CDR3 is 13 amino acids. The CDR3 loop reads CASSVAGGNEQFF. In DNA, the CDR3 is TGTGCCAGCAGCGTAGCCGGGGGGAATGAGCAGTTCTTC.

This chain joins TRBV6-1 and TRBJ1-6, with TRBD1 matching 10 bases. The trim removed 3 bases at V and 9 bases at J, leaving 2 bases unmatched. The length of the CDR3 is 14 residues. Germline values: CDR1 MNHNS, CDR2 SASEGT. The CDR3 sequence is CASSDDRGRSPLHF. The CDR3, as DNA: TGTGCCAGCAGTGATGACAGGGGGCGTTCACCCCTCCACTTT.

There are a few counts of this clone. The chain recombines TRBV4-1 with TRBJ2-7; TRBD1 might be the D (6 bases). Germline CDR1 and CDR2: MGHRA and YSYEKL. The V end was cut by 1 base, the J end by 4 bases, with 14 bases between. This CDR3 has 15 amino acids. Here the CDR3 reads CASSQVQGSAYEQYF. DNA for the CDR3: TGCGCCAGCAGCCAAGTTCAGGGGTCGGCTTACGAGCAGTACTTC.